A selection of T cell receptor beta chains follows, all from one sample in a study of blood T cell repertoires in COVID-19. Only in-frame clones appear in the TCRdb table, and some are missing; sequencing was by immunoSEQ multiplex PCR. Of around 170,000 clones listed, about 80% were seen once; the top ten hold around 14%. The sequenced sample was PBMCs or T cells enriched from blood (not recorded which). The source is a man between 60 and 75 years old who had been exposed to COVID-19. Both conserved end residues are part of each CDR3. The order of the fields is D gene, clone size, CDR3 length, V gene, J gene, CDR3 DNA, CDR3 protein. The D gene is left open where the match is weak. Rows give clone size only sometimes, using once, few, many, or a class for an expanded clone.

TRBD1,few,15,TRBV7-2,TRBJ2-7,TGTGCCAGCACCATACCGGGACAGGGGACCTACGAGCAGTACTTC,CASTIPGQGTYEQYF
NA,once,17,TRBV2,TRBJ2-1,TGTGCCAGCAGTGAAGTCCCACTAGTGGGCGAGGGGGATGAGCAGTTCTTC,CASSEVPLVGEGDEQFF
NA,NA,14,TRBV2,TRBJ1-2,TGTGCCAGCAAAAGAGAGCAGGGGCCCTATGGCTACACCTTC,CASKREQGPYGYTF
NA,NA,17,TRBV9,TRBJ1-2,TGTGCCAGCAGCGCCCCGGGGGGCGGACAAGCTAACTATGGCTACACCTTC,CASSAPGGGQANYGYTF
TRBD2,NA,15,TRBV7-6,TRBJ2-2,TGTGCCAGCAGCTGGGGACTAGCGGGAGCCGGGGAGCTGTTTTTT,CASSWGLAGAGELFF
NA,NA,13,TRBV13,TRBJ1-2,TGTGCCAGCAGCAATGGGGCAGGGGATGGCTACACCTTC,CASSNGAGDGYTF
NA,few,13,TRBV29-1,TRBJ1-1,TGCAGCGTTGAAACAGGGAGAAGCACTGAAGCTTTCTTT,CSVETGRSTEAFF
TRBD2,NA,15,TRBV6-5,TRBJ2-3,TGTGCCAGCAGTTACAATGGCGGGAGTACAGATACGCAGTATTTT,CASSYNGGSTDTQYF
TRBD2,NA,15,TRBV5-1,TRBJ2-1,TGCGCCAGCAGCTTCAGGACTAGCGGGGGGAATGAGCAGTTCTTC,CASSFRTSGGNEQFF
NA,NA,13,TRBV9,TRBJ2-7,TGTGCCAGCAGCACGGACACGAACTACGAGCAGTACTTC,CASSTDTNYEQYF
NA,NA,15,TRBV30,TRBJ2-7,TGTGCCTGGAGTGAGACAGGGACTTTGTCCTACGAGCAGTACTTC,CAWSETGTLSYEQYF
TRBD1,NA,15,TRBV5-1,TRBJ1-5,TGCGCCAGCAGCTTGGACGGGACAGCCAATCAGCCCCAGCATTTT,CASSLDGTANQPQHF
NA,NA,17,TRBV2,TRBJ1-4,TGTGCCAGCAGGGGTTGGGGGGGAAATAATCCTAATGAAAAACTGTTTTTT,CASRGWGGNNPNEKLFF
TRBD2,NA,14,TRBV19,TRBJ2-2,TGTGCCACGGGGACTAGCGGGAACACCGGGGAGCTGTTTTTT,CATGTSGNTGELFF